Presented here are 30 T cell receptor beta chains from one specimen sequenced in a study of blood T cell repertoires in COVID-19. This table comes from immunoSEQ multiplex PCR, and its TCRdb copy is limited to in-frame clones, with some not included. The sample lists over 95,000 clones; roughly 90% were seen once. The material sequenced was peripheral blood. These TCRs come from a human donor with acute or convalescent COVID-19. The donor label of this sample is uncertain.

This clone was seen a few times. The chain employs TRBV19 and TRBJ1-2, with D unclear. Trimming removed 3 bases from V and 7 bases from J, with 21 bases in between. The CDR3 consists of 16 residues. The germline gives CDR1 LNHDA, CDR2 SQIVND (reference sequence). This CDR3 is CASSIKPRSGLGGYTF. DNA of the CDR3: TGTGCCAGTAGTATCAAGCCCAGGTCCGGCCTCGGTGGCTACACCTTC.

The rearrangement links TRBV7-9 to TRBJ1-6; TRBD1 agrees at 7 bases. V trimming: 2 bases; J trimming: 10 bases; junction bases outside the gene matches: 11. The V gene's germline CDR1 is SEHNR and CDR2 FQNEAQ (reference sequence). The CDR3 totals 16 residues. The CDR3 region has the DNA TGTGCCAGCAGCTTAAGGTCCGAGGGGGCGCAGTCACCCCTCCACTTT. Translation: CASSLRSEGAQSPLHF.

V is TRBV12-2 and J is TRBJ2-2; whether TRBD2, the table's D call, matches the DNA was not checked. TRBV12-2 is marked as a pseudogene. CDR3 length: 13 amino acids. The CDR3 is CASRFTRCGELFF. The CDR3 nucleotides are TGTGCAAGTCGCTTCACTAGATGCGGGGAGCTGTTTTTT.

The chain has TRBV3-1 (or the pseudogene TRBV3-2) and TRBJ1-2, with 8 nucleotides matching TRBD1. This CDR3 region has 14 residues. Germline V lookup: CDR1 LGHDT, CDR2 YNNKEL (reference sequence). V was pared by 4 bases and J by 3 bases, with 4 bases of the junction left unmatched. In nucleotides, the CDR3 is TGTGCCAGCAGCCTGGGGACAGGCTACTATGGCTACACCTTC. Translated, it gives CASSLGTGYYGYTF.

The chain couples TRBV6-5 to TRBJ2-7; perhaps TRBD1 as D (8 bases). The germline V gene encodes CDR1 MNHEY and CDR2 SVGAGI. The CDR3 contains 14 residues. V was cut by 6 bases and J by 3 bases, with 15 bases left in between. This CDR3 reads CASSWTGRVYEQYF. Here the CDR3 DNA reads TGTGCCAGCAGCTGGACAGGGAGGGTCTACGAGCAGTACTTC.

V and J are TRBV28 and TRBJ1-2; D is undetermined. The CDR3 has 11 amino acids. Germline CDR1 and CDR2: MDHEN and SYDVKM. Trimming stripped 2 bases from V and 5 bases from J, with 3 bases between. CDR3 coding DNA: TGTGCCAGCAGTTTAGAGTATGGCTACACCTTC. Residues: CASSLEYGYTF.

The CDR3 DNA follows: TGTGCCAGCAGTTACGACATCTCTGGAAACACCATATATTTT. It codes for CASSYDISGNTIYF. This chain connects TRBV28 to TRBJ1-3; D remains ambiguous. The CDR3 loop spans 14 amino acids. Between the trimmed V and J ends, which lost 4 bases and 0 bases, there was a span of 7 bases. Germline V gene data show CDR1 as MDHEN and CDR2 as SYDVKM.

This rearrangement joins TRBV14 to TRBJ2-5; 11 bases align to TRBD1. J lost 5 bases, V lost 6 bases, and 8 bases had no gene match. In germline, CDR1 is SGHDN, CDR2 FVKESK. The CDR3 contains 15 residues. CDR3 DNA: TGTGCCAGCAGTCAGGACAGGGGGCGATTTGAGACCCAGTACTTC. Its translation is CASSQDRGRFETQYF.

The chain joins TRBV7-9 to TRBJ1-1, with D tentatively TRBD1 (5 bases). V lost 3 bases to trimming and J lost 4 bases, with 12 bases between them. CDR1 SEHNR and CDR2 FQNEAQ come from the germline V gene (reference sequence). The CDR3 covers 14 residues. This CDR3 reads CASSLQGPSTEAFF. CDR3 in DNA: TGTGCCAGCAGCTTGCAGGGCCCGAGCACTGAAGCTTTCTTT.

V and J are TRBV6-1 and TRBJ1-2, with D tentatively TRBD1 (5 bases). V was cut by 1 base and J by 5 bases, with 20 bases left in between. CDR1 is MNHNS, CDR2 SASEGT, per germline. The length of the CDR3 is 17 residues. CDR3 sequence: CASSEVAGWQGDYGYTF. CDR3 nucleotides: TGTGCCAGCAGTGAAGTCGCAGGGTGGCAGGGTGATTATGGCTACACCTTC.

This clone was observed a handful of times. The chain links TRBV19 to TRBJ1-4; D is unresolved. Germline V gives CDR1 LNHDA, CDR2 SQIVND (reference sequence). There are 17 residues in the CDR3. V lost 3 bases and J 0 bases, leaving 14 bases between the germline ends. The CDR3 region is CASSIRRSAATNEKLFF. CDR3 bases: TGTGCCAGTAGTATCAGGAGGTCTGCAGCAACTAATGAAAAACTGTTTTTT. Complete variable domain (other parts from reference TRBV19 and TRBJ1-4): DGGITQSPKYLFRKEGQNVTLSCEQNLNHDAMYWYRQDPGQGLRLIYYSQIVNDFQKGDIAEGYSVSREKKESFPLTVTSAQKNPTAFYLCASSIRRSAATNEKLFFGSGTQLSVL.

This rearrangement joins TRBV15 to TRBJ1-5; no definite D call. Germline values: CDR1 LNHNV, CDR2 YYDKDF (reference sequence). V gave up 5 bases and J gave up 6 bases, with 11 bases separating them. The CDR3 has 13 residues. CDR3 protein: CATSYDIAQPQHF. CDR3 DNA: TGTGCCACCAGCTATGATATAGCTCAGCCCCAGCATTTT.

The V and J genes are TRBV2 and TRBJ2-2; no reliable D call. Germline V CDR1 and CDR2: SNHLY, FYNNEI. Trimming shortened V by 2 bases and J by 2 bases, and 6 bases separated the two germline ends. CDR3 length: 14 residues. CDR3 bases: TGTGCCAGCAGTGAATGGAGTAACACCGGGGAGCTGTTTTTT. Protein sequence: CASSEWSNTGELFF.

This chain uses TRBV6-1 with TRBJ1-1; 7 bases fit TRBD1. The CDR3 has 13 amino acids. CDR1 is MNHNS, CDR2 SASEGT, per germline. The junction had 5 bases not matched to a gene; V was cut back by 3 bases and J by 7 bases. CDR3 sequence: CASSETGTREAFF. The CDR3 DNA follows: TGTGCCAGCAGTGAGACAGGGACCCGTGAAGCTTTCTTT.

V and J are TRBV6-5 and TRBJ1-1, with D perhaps TRBD1 (6 bases). Germline loops: CDR1 MNHEY, CDR2 SVGAGI. The CDR3 extends over 14 amino acids. The V gene lost 11 bases and the J gene lost 0 bases, with 16 bases spanning the gap. The CDR3 nucleotides are TGTGCCCCCGAGAAAGGGGGTATGAACACTGAAGCTTTCTTT. Translation gives CAPEKGGMNTEAFF.

The chain has TRBV15 and TRBJ2-5, with D maybe TRBD2 (6 bases). The CDR3 is made up of 14 amino acids. V was trimmed by 2 bases and J by 6 bases, leaving 13 bases between them. Germline V gives CDR1 LNHNV, CDR2 YYDKDF (reference sequence). This CDR3 reads CATSRTGGTKTQYF. The CDR3, as DNA: TGTGCCACCAGCAGAACTGGAGGGACGAAGACCCAGTACTTC.

V usage is TRBV5-1 and J usage is TRBJ2-1, with D possibly TRBD2 on 6 matching bases. This CDR3 comprises 13 residues. Germline values: CDR1 SGHRS, CDR2 YFSETQ. Trimming shortened V by 6 bases and J by 7 bases, and 14 bases separated the two germline ends. CDR3 DNA: TGCGCCAGCACCATCGGAGGGGTGAATGAGCAGTTCTTC. This translates into CASTIGGVNEQFF.

This clone was counted a single time. The gene calls are TRBV7-9 and TRBJ1-6; possibly TRBD1 for D (5 bases). This CDR3 region has 14 residues. V was cut by 2 bases and J by 8 bases, with 10 bases left in between. Per the germline V gene, CDR1 is SEHNR and CDR2 is FQNEAQ (reference sequence). The CDR3 bases are TGTGCCAGCAGCTTACAGGGATCGGATTCACCCCTCCACTTT. Its protein product is CASSLQGSDSPLHF.

V usage is TRBV7-8 and J usage is TRBJ1-6; 9 nucleotides agree with TRBD1. The trim removed 7 bases at V and 7 bases at J, leaving 5 bases unmatched. The V gene's germline CDR1 is SGHVS and CDR2 FQNEAQ. The CDR3 length is 14 residues. Here the CDR3 DNA reads TGTGCCAGCAAAGGAGGGACAGGGAATTCACCCCTCCACTTT. As protein: CASKGGTGNSPLHF.

The chain joins TRBV6-2 or TRBV6-3 to TRBJ2-1; D possibly corresponds to TRBD2 (6 bases). Trimming took 2 bases from V and 15 from J, leaving 14 bases between them. This CDR3 contains 12 residues. The germline V gene encodes CDR1 MNHEY and CDR2 SVGEGT. The CDR3 region has the DNA TGTGCCAGCAGTTACCTCCTAGCGACTTGGTTCTTC. This translates into CASSYLLATWFF.

The chain joins TRBV19 to TRBJ2-3; D gene ambiguous. This CDR3 comprises 13 residues. CDR1 is LNHDA and CDR2 is SQIVND in the germline V gene (reference sequence). Trimming took off 4 bases at V and 6 bases at J, with 11 bases between the two ends. Here the CDR3 DNA reads TGTGCCAGTAGTACGATGACACTGGATACGCAGTATTTT. Its protein is CASSTMTLDTQYF. Full variable domain (missing parts from reference TRBV19 and TRBJ2-3): DGGITQSPKYLFRKEGQNVTLSCEQNLNHDAMYWYRQDPGQGLRLIYYSQIVNDFQKGDIAEGYSVSREKKESFPLTVTSAQKNPTAFYLCASSTMTLDTQYFGPGTRLTVL.

This chain links TRBV4-3 with TRBJ1-1; possibly TRBD1 for D (6 bases). The germline CDR1 and CDR2 sequences are LGHNA and YSLEER. CDR3 length equals 13 residues. V was shortened by 4 bases and J by 4 bases, with 10 bases between the two germline ends. CDR3 nucleotides: TGCGCCAGCAGCCGAGAACAGGGCACTGAAGCTTTCTTT. This encodes CASSREQGTEAFF.

The chain carries TRBV6-2 or TRBV6-3 and TRBJ2-7; 7 bases align to TRBD1. V lost 0 bases and J lost 0; bases outside the gene matches: 5. Germline CDR1 is MNHEY and CDR2 is SVGEGT. This CDR3 spans 16 amino acids. In DNA, the CDR3 is TGTGCCAGCAGTTACTCCCGGGACAGTAACTCCTACGAGCAGTACTTC. The encoded protein is CASSYSRDSNSYEQYF.

CDR3 DNA: TGTGCCAGCAGAACCGGACAGGGTAGCTATGGCTACACCTTC. Its protein product is CASRTGQGSYGYTF. V is TRBV6-5 and J is TRBJ1-2; the match to TRBD1 covers 8 bases. Germline V gene sequence: CDR1 MNHEY, CDR2 SVGAGI. V trimming: 6 bases; J trimming: 4 bases; junction bases outside the gene matches: 7. The CDR3 contains 14 residues.

The genes are TRBV7-9 and TRBJ2-5; no firm D call. With 2 bases removed from V and 2 bases from J, the gap between germline ends came to 18 bases. The CDR3 totals 17 residues. Germline V gene lookup returns CDR1 SEHNR and CDR2 FQNEAQ (reference sequence). Written as DNA, the CDR3 is TGTGCCAGCAGCTTATATGCGCTGGGCATCAATCAAGAGACCCAGTACTTC. It is translated as CASSLYALGINQETQYF. Full variable domain (remainder filled in from reference TRBV7-9 and TRBJ2-5): DTGVSQNPRHKITKRGQNVTFRCDPISEHNRLYWYRQTLGQGPEFLTYFQNEAQLEKSRLLSDRFSAERPKGSFSTLEIQRTEQGDSAMYLCASSLYALGINQETQYFGPGTRLLVL.

The V and J genes are TRBV5-4 and TRBJ2-1; perhaps TRBD1 as D (7 bases). V was pared by 6 bases and J by 1 base, with 17 bases between. Germline V gene lookup returns CDR1 SGHNT and CDR2 YYREEE (reference sequence). The CDR3 spans 16 residues. The CDR3 DNA sequence: TGTGCCAGCATCGCAGGGGGGAGCCAATCCTACAATGAGCAGTTCTTC. It is translated as CASIAGGSQSYNEQFF.

The V and J genes are TRBV5-1 and TRBJ1-5; perhaps TRBD1 as D (6 bases). Germline V gene data show CDR1 as SGHRS and CDR2 as YFSETQ. V lost 0 bases and J 2 bases, leaving 9 bases between the germline ends. This CDR3 spans 15 amino acids. This CDR3 reads CASSLGSGGNQPQHF. In DNA form, the CDR3 reads TGCGCCAGCAGCTTGGGTTCAGGGGGCAATCAGCCCCAGCATTTT.

This clone was detected once. This sequence joins TRBV6-5 and TRBJ1-1; TRBD1 matches at 7 bases. In germline, CDR1 is MNHEY, CDR2 SVGAGI. The V and J ends lost 7 bases and 0 bases, in that order; junction bases with no gene match: 2. The CDR3 loop spans 13 amino acids. The CDR3 DNA reads TGTGCCAGCATGACAGGGATGAACACTGAAGCTTTCTTT. Translation gives CASMTGMNTEAFF.

V gene TRBV24-1 combines with J gene TRBJ2-3, with 7 nucleotides matching TRBD2. Germline CDR1 KGHDR, CDR2 SFDVKD. Trimming cost V 7 bases and J 5 bases; bases outside gene matches: 11. The CDR3 contains 15 residues. CDR3 protein: CATSARGRAIDTQYF. CDR3 sequence (DNA): TGTGCCACCAGCGCCCGGGGGAGGGCCATAGATACGCAGTATTTT.

The rearrangement links TRBV5-8 to TRBJ2-2; TRBD1 matches at 7 bases. Germline V gene sequence: CDR1 SGHTS, CDR2 YDEGEE. Unmatched junction bases numbered 5, after V lost 0 bases and J lost 0 bases. The CDR3 runs to 17 residues. This CDR3 is CASSLAWDSANTGELFF. In nucleotides, the CDR3 is TGTGCCAGCAGCTTGGCCTGGGACAGCGCGAACACCGGGGAGCTGTTTTTT.